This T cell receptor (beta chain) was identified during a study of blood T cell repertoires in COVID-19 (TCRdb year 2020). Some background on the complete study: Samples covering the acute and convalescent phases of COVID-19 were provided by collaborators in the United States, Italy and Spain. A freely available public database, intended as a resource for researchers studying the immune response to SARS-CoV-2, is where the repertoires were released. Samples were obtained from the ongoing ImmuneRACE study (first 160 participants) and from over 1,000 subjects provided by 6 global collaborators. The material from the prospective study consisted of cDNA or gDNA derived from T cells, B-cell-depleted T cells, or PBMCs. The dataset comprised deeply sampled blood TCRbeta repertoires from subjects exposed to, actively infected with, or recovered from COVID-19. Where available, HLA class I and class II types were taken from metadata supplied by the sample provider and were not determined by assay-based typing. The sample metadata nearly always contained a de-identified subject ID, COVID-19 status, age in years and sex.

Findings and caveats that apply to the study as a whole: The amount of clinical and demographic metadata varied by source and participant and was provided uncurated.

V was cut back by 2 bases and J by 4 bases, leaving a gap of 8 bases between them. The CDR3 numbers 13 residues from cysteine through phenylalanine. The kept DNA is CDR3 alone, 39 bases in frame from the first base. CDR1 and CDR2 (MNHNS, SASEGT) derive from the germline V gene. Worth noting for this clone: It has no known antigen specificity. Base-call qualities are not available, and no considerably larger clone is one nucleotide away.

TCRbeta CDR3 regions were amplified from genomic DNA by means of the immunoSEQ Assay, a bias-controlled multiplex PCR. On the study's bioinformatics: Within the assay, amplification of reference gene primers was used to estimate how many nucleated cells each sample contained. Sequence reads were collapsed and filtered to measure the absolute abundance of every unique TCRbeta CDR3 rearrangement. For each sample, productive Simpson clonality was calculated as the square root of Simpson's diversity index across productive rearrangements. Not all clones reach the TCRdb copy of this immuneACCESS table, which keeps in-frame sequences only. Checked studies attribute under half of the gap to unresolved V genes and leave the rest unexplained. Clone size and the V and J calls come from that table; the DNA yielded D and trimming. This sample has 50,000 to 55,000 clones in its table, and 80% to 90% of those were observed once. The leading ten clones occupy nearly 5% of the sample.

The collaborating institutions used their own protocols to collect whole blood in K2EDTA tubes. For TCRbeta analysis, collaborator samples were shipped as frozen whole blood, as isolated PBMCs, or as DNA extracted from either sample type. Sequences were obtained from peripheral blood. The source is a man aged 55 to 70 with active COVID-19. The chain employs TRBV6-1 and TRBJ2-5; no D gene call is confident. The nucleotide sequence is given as TGTGCCAGCAGTGAATTAACAGTAGAGACCCAGTACTTC. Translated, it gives CASSELTVETQYF.